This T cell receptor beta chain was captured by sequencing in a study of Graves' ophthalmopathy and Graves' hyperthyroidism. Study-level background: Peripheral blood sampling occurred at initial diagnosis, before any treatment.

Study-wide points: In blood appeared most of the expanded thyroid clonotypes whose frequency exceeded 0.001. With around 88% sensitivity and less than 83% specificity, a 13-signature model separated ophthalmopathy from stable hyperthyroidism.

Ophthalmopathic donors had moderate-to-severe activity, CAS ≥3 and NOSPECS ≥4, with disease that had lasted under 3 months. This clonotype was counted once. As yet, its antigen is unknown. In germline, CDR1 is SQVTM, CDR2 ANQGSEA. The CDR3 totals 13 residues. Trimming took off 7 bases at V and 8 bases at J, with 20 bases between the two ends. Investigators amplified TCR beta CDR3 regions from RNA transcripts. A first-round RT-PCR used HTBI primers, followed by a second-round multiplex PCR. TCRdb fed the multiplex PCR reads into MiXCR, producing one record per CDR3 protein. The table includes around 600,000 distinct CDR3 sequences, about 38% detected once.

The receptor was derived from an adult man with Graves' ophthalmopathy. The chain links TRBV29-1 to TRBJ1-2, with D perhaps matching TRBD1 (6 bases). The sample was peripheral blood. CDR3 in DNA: TGCAGCGCAGGCTGGGGGCCCGCACGCGGCTACACCTTC. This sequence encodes CSAGWGPARGYTF.